A single sample is the source of the 32 T cell receptor beta chains below, sequenced in a study of T cells in women clearing cervical HPV infection. TCRdb's table, derived via immunoSEQ multiplex PCR, lists solely in-frame clones and lacks some. Recorded for this sample: roughly 25,000 clones. The sample taken for sequencing was blood buffy coat. The source is a woman aged 18 to 75 with a cervical HPV16 infection that either progressed to CIN3+ or cleared (not recorded which).

In the case of this clone: The DNA ends 3 residues before the CDR3 does, and the rest of the CDR3 is filled in from the germline J gene. The rearrangement uses TRBV20-1 and TRBJ2-1; D ambiguous. This CDR3 contains 14 residues. The germline gives CDR1 DFQATT, CDR2 SNEGSKA (reference sequence). V gave up 3 bases and J gave up 4 bases, with 13 bases separating them. CDR3 DNA, as far as it was read: TGCAGTGCTAGGTTCTCCTCAGATTACAATGAG. The encoded protein is CSARFSSDYNE. The full-length CDR3 reads as CSARFSSDYNEQFF.

Comment on this clone: Sequencing ends 3 residues short of the CDR3 end; the germline J gene provides the rest. The chain carries TRBV30 and TRBJ1-5, with unresolved D. The CDR3 extends over 14 amino acids. Trimming removed 0 bases at V and 9 bases at J, with 15 bases between. In germline, CDR1 is GTSNPN, CDR2 SVGIG (reference sequence). CDR3 loop: CAWSVQSKSGPQHF. The DNA read from the CDR3 is TGTGCCTGGAGTGTACAATCGAAATCAGGGCCC.

This clone is deemed medium-sized by its frequency. The CDR3 is CSASQVSADHQPQHF. The sequenced CDR3 bases are TGCAGTGCAAGCCAGGTGTCAGCAGACCATCAGCCC. This chain joins TRBV20-1 and TRBJ1-5; D gene unclear. The read is 3 residues too short to cover the CDR3 end, so that end is filled in from the germline J gene. Germline loops: CDR1 DFQATT, CDR2 SNEGSKA (reference sequence). Trimming stripped 6 bases from V and 5 bases from J, with 20 bases between. CDR3 size: 15 residues.

Comment on this clone: The sequence runs out 3 residues before the end of the CDR3; the remainder is reconstructed from the germline J gene. The rearrangement joins TRBV2 to TRBJ2-7, with TRBD1 identical over 8 bases. Germline V CDR1 and CDR2: SNHLY, FYNNEI. CDR3 length: 13 amino acids. Trimming took 5 bases from V and 5 from J; bases not matched to a gene: 5. This chain's CDR3 is CASSSDRAHEQYF. Partial CDR3 DNA: TGTGCCAGCAGTTCGGACAGGGCCCACGAG.

Points on this clone: The read is 3 residues too short to cover the CDR3 end, so that end is filled in from the germline J gene. This chain joins TRBV7-6 and TRBJ2-5, with D maybe TRBD2 (6 bases). This CDR3 has 14 residues. V lost 4 bases, J lost 3 bases, and 12 bases lay in between. Germline CDR1 is SGHVS and CDR2 is FNYEAQ. CDR3: CASSSGLRKETQYF. Partial CDR3 DNA: TGTGCCAGCAGCTCGGGACTCCGGAAAGAGACC.

About this clone itself: The missing CDR3 end, 3 residues past where the read stops, is filled in from the germline J gene. The gene calls are TRBV20-1 and TRBJ2-5; 10 nucleotides align to TRBD2. V dropped 5 bases and J dropped 5; count of bases not matched to a gene: 14. Germline CDR1 reads DFQATT; CDR2 reads SNEGSKA (reference sequence). This CDR3 region has 16 residues. The CDR3 reads CSAEGTSDRRWETQYF. CDR3 DNA (partial): TGCAGTGCTGAGGGGACTAGCGACCGAAGGTGGGAGACC.

Partial CDR3 DNA: TGTGCCAGCAGAAAAAACGGACAGGGGGCCGGTGGC. This encodes CASRKNGQGAGG. The CDR3 as a whole reads CASRKNGQGAGGYTF. J is TRBJ1-2 and V is TRBV5-6; 11 nucleotides align to TRBD1. The CDR3 end lies 3 residues beyond the end of the read and is filled in from the germline J gene. Trimming cost V 5 bases and J 7 bases; bases outside gene matches: 10. The CDR3 runs 15 residues. Germline V gene data show CDR1 as SGHDT and CDR2 as YYEEEE.

Details on this clone: From the germline J gene comes the end of the CDR3, since the read stops 3 residues before it. The chain combines TRBV19 with TRBJ1-5; D ambiguous. The V and J ends lost 5 bases and 0 bases respectively, with 14 bases between them. This CDR3 has 16 amino acids. Germline assignment: CDR1 LNHDA and CDR2 SQIVND (reference sequence). CDR3 residues: CASSSAGSYSNQPQHF. The sequenced CDR3 bases are TGTGCCAGTAGTTCGGCAGGTAGTTATAGCAATCAGCCC.

To note about this clone: The read terminates 3 residues before the CDR3 end, so the remaining end is supplied by the germline J gene. The chain carries TRBV13 and TRBJ2-1, with 9 bases that match TRBD1. Per the germline V gene, CDR1 is PRHDT and CDR2 is FYEKMQ (reference sequence). The CDR3 extends over 22 amino acids. The CDR3 DNA, read in part, is TGTGCAAGTCGCTTAGGCTCACCGGTCCCGGGACAGGGTCGACTATTACGCGATGAG. It encodes CASRLGSPVPGQGRLLRDE. From start to end, the CDR3 is CASRLGSPVPGQGRLLRDEQFF. Drawing the rest from reference TRBV13 and TRBJ2-1, the complete variable domain is AAGVIQSPRHLIKEKRETATLKCYPIPRHDTVYWYQQGPGQDPQFLISFYEKMQSDKGSIPDRFSAQQFSDYHSELNMSSLELGDSALYFCASRLGSPVPGQGRLLRDEQFFGPGTRLTVL.

On this clone itself: The read stops 3 residues short of the end of the CDR3; the missing end is completed from the germline J gene. The sample carries other DNA sequences with the same CDR3. The chain couples TRBV5-1 to TRBJ2-2; a possible D gene is TRBD1 (5 bases). With 4 bases removed from V and 1 base from J, the gap between germline ends came to 17 bases. The germline V gene has CDR1 SGHRS and CDR2 YFSETQ. The CDR3 covers 17 residues. The chain's CDR3 is CASSPQPQGLNTGELFF. CDR3 DNA (partial): TGCGCCAGCAGCCCACAACCCCAGGGATTGAACACCGGGGAG.

Note on this clone: The read terminates 3 residues before the CDR3 end, so the remaining end is supplied by the germline J gene. The chain combines TRBV5-4 with TRBJ1-1, with D possibly being TRBD1 (6 bases). V lost 5 bases to trimming and J lost 5 bases, with 13 bases between them. Germline-derived CDR1 and CDR2 are SGHNT and YYREEE (reference sequence). The CDR3 sequence is 13 residues long. The CDR3 bases that were read are TGTGCCAGCAGTAGTACAGGGCGTACTGAA. Residues: CASSSTGRTE. The entire CDR3 is CASSSTGRTEAFF.

A note on this clone: The read stops 3 residues short of the end of the CDR3; the missing end is completed from the germline J gene. The genes are TRBV28 and TRBJ1-6; 9 bases line up with TRBD1. This CDR3 is built from 15 residues. Germline trimming cut 8 bases from V and 11 bases from J; bases unmatched to any gene: 13. Germline values: CDR1 MDHEN, CDR2 SYDVKM. The sequenced part of the CDR3 DNA is TGTGCCAGCGGCCTTGGACAGGGGTATCGGGCACCC. As protein: CASGLGQGYRAP. The full CDR3 protein is CASGLGQGYRAPLHF.

As regards this clone: The read is 3 residues too short to cover the CDR3 end, so that end is filled in from the germline J gene. Other nucleotide sequences in the sample specify the same CDR3. The chain couples TRBV7-6 to TRBJ1-2; possibly TRBD1 for D (6 bases). Germline CDR1 and CDR2: SGHVS and FNYEAQ. This CDR3 has 13 amino acids. The covered CDR3 bases are TGTGCCAGCAGTACCTCACAAGGGGGTGAC. It translates to CASSTSQGGD. The CDR3 in full is CASSTSQGGDYTF.

With regard to this clone: The CDR3 extends 3 residues past the end of the read, so its final part is completed from the germline J gene. This rearrangement joins TRBV2 to TRBJ2-7, with 10 bases that match TRBD2. Germline loops: CDR1 SNHLY, CDR2 FYNNEI. V trimming: 3 bases; J trimming: 6 bases; junction bases outside the gene matches: 2. The CDR3 length is 13 residues. Partial CDR3 DNA: TGTGCCAGCAGTGACCTAGCGGGAGTCGAG. It encodes CASSDLAGVE. The CDR3 as a whole reads CASSDLAGVEQYF.

As to this clone: The read falls 3 residues short of the CDR3 end, and the missing part is taken from the germline J gene. V usage is TRBV11-2 and J usage is TRBJ2-3, with D maybe TRBD1 (5 bases). This CDR3 has 14 residues. Germline V CDR1 and CDR2: SGHAT, FQNNGV. The DNA read from the CDR3 is TGTGCCAGCAGCTCAATGCAGGGAAAGGGGACG. This sequence encodes CASSSMQGKGT. The CDR3, in full, reads CASSSMQGKGTQYF.

About this clone itself: The read halts 3 residues ahead of the CDR3 end, with the missing end drawn from the germline J gene. The gene calls are TRBV18 and TRBJ1-4; 11 nucleotides align to TRBD1. This CDR3 has 15 residues. Looked up from germline, CDR1 is KGHSH and CDR2 is LQKENI. CDR3 region: CASSPGQGDVSPLFF. The CDR3 bases that were read are TGTGCCAGCTCACCGGGACAGGGGGACGTTTCACCA.

As regards this clone: The observed sequence ends 3 residues before the CDR3 terminus, with the missing tail filled in from the germline J gene. This chain uses TRBV5-6 with TRBJ2-2; D is unclear. The CDR3 has 12 amino acids. Looked up from germline, CDR1 is SGHDT and CDR2 is YYEEEE. The V end lost 3 bases, the J end lost 9 bases, and 9 bases lay between the germline ends. The covered CDR3 bases are TGTGCCAGCAGCTACCTGGCTCGGGAG. It translates to CASSYLARE. The CDR3 in full is CASSYLARELFF.

Of note for this clone: The DNA ends 3 residues before the CDR3 does, and the rest of the CDR3 is filled in from the germline J gene. V is TRBV19 and J is TRBJ1-5, with D tentatively TRBD1 (6 bases). CDR3 length equals 14 residues. Germline V lookup: CDR1 LNHDA, CDR2 SQIVND (reference sequence). V dropped 5 bases and J dropped 3 bases, with 11 bases sitting between them. CDR3 DNA, as far as it was read: TGTGCCAGTAGTCACACAGGGCTCAATCAGCCC. Protein product: CASSHTGLNQP. The whole CDR3 sequence reads CASSHTGLNQPQHF. Variable domain in full (rest from reference TRBV19 and TRBJ1-5): DGGITQSPKYLFRKEGQNVTLSCEQNLNHDAMYWYRQDPGQGLRLIYYSQIVNDFQKGDIAEGYSVSREKKESFPLTVTSAQKNPTAFYLCASSHTGLNQPQHFGDGTRLSIL.

In regard to this clone: The read is 3 residues too short to cover the CDR3 end, so that end is filled in from the germline J gene. V and J are TRBV18 and TRBJ2-1; perhaps TRBD1 as D (5 bases). Germline-derived CDR1 and CDR2 are KGHSH and LQKENI. The CDR3 consists of 14 residues. The V end lost 2 bases, the J end lost 6 bases, and 11 bases lay between the germline ends. The CDR3 bases that were read are TGTGCCAGCTCACCAGGTGGACAAACCAATGAG. Amino acid sequence: CASSPGGQTNE. The full CDR3 protein reads CASSPGGQTNEQFF.

Of note for this clone: The sequenced fragment ends 3 residues before the CDR3 boundary, so the rest is inferred from the germline J gene. The V and J genes are TRBV30 and TRBJ2-1, with 9 bases fitting TRBD2. Germline CDR1 and CDR2: GTSNPN and SVGIG (reference sequence). J was trimmed by 4 bases and V by 0 bases; bases with no gene match: 4. The CDR3 totals 15 residues. This CDR3 reads CAWSVMSGRYNEQFF. The covered CDR3 bases are TGTGCCTGGAGTGTAATGAGCGGGAGGTACAATGAG.

As for this clone: The CDR3 extends 3 residues past the end of the read, so its final part is completed from the germline J gene. The chain is built from TRBV2 and TRBJ2-1, with 8 bases lining up with TRBD2. Unmatched junction bases numbered 10, after V lost 4 bases and J lost 8 bases. CDR3 length equals 15 residues. The germline gives CDR1 SNHLY, CDR2 FYNNEI. The part of the CDR3 DNA that was read is TGTGCCAGCAGTGGGACTAGCCGTTCCCTTGATGAG. Encoded protein: CASSGTSRSLDE. The full CDR3 reads CASSGTSRSLDEQFF. Filled out from reference TRBV2 and TRBJ2-1, the complete variable domain reads EPEVTQTPSHQVTQMGQEVILRCVPISNHLYFYWYRQILGQKVEFLVSFYNNEISEKSEIFDDQFSVERPDGSNFTLKIRSTKLEDSAMYFCASSGTSRSLDEQFFGPGTRLTVL.

The part of the CDR3 DNA that was read is TGTGCCAGCTCTCGGGACACAAATCAGCCG. Protein product: CASSRDTNQP. The entire CDR3 sequence reads CASSRDTNQPQYF. The chain links TRBV18 to TRBJ2-3; D is possibly TRBD1 (6 bases). The read is 3 residues too short to cover the CDR3 end, so that end is filled in from the germline J gene. Germline loops: CDR1 KGHSH, CDR2 LQKENI. The CDR3 consists of 13 residues.

Turning to this clone: Read sequence stops 3 residues before the CDR3 end, and the germline J gene provides the missing end. The V call is TRBV19, the J call TRBJ2-3, with no clear D. V lost 6 bases, J lost 5 bases, and 6 bases lay in between. Per germline, CDR1 LNHDA and CDR2 SQIVND (reference sequence). There are 11 residues in the CDR3. The covered CDR3 bases are TGTGCCAGTAGGGCCGTAGATACG. Translating gives CASRAVDT. The whole CDR3 sequence is CASRAVDTQYF.

About this clone itself: The CDR3 end falls 3 residues outside the read, so it is completed with the germline J gene. The gene calls are TRBV20-1 and TRBJ2-5, with TRBD2 as a possible D gene (5 bases). V gave up 6 bases and J gave up 2 bases, with 10 bases separating them. Germline CDR1 reads DFQATT; CDR2 reads SNEGSKA (reference sequence). The CDR3 runs to 12 residues. The CDR3 is CSATTRQETQYF. The DNA read from the CDR3 is TGCAGTGCAACTACTAGGCAAGAGACC.

About this clone: The CDR3 extends 3 residues past the end of the read, so its final part is completed from the germline J gene. This chain joins TRBV29-1 and TRBJ2-3; 7 bases match TRBD1. Losses at the gene ends were 4 bases for V and 3 bases for J; bases not matched to a gene: 7. There are 14 residues in the CDR3. From germline, CDR1 is SQVTM and CDR2 ANQGSEA. The CDR3 region is CSVARQGPTDTQYF. CDR3 DNA (partial): TGCAGCGTTGCCAGACAGGGACCTACAGATACG.

For this clone: The sequenced fragment ends 3 residues before the CDR3 boundary, so the rest is inferred from the germline J gene. The gene calls are TRBV24-1 and TRBJ2-3, with 9 bases matching TRBD1. The CDR3 is 13 residues long. The J segment lost 4 bases and the V segment lost 6 bases, leaving 1 base of the junction unmatched. The V gene's germline CDR1 is KGHDR and CDR2 SFDVKD. The CDR3 DNA, read in part, is TGTGCCACCAGTCGACAGGGGGCAGATACG. This codes for CATSRQGADT. From start to end, the CDR3 is CATSRQGADTQYF.

On this clone: With the read ending 3 residues before the CDR3 end, the germline J gene is used to fill in that end. The chain uses TRBV19 and TRBJ1-1; weak D call: TRBD1 (6 bases). The CDR3 has 13 amino acids. CDR1 and CDR2 from the germline V gene are LNHDA and SQIVND (reference sequence). Trimming removed 10 bases at V and 3 bases at J, with 15 bases between. The CDR3 protein is CATAGGAYTEAFF. CDR3 DNA, as far as it was read: TGTGCCACCGCGGGGGGGGCATACACTGAA.

In the case of this clone: The read is 3 residues too short to cover the CDR3 end, so that end is filled in from the germline J gene. V and J are TRBV2 and TRBJ2-7; D unclear. CDR1 is SNHLY and CDR2 is FYNNEI in the germline V gene. Trimming shortened V by 8 bases and J by 3 bases, and 5 bases separated the two germline ends. The CDR3 has 10 amino acids. CDR3 sequence reads: CASGLYEQYF. The DNA read from the CDR3 is TGTGCCAGCGGCCTCTACGAG.

Details on this clone: The read terminates 3 residues before the CDR3 end, so the remaining end is supplied by the germline J gene. The chain uses TRBV19 and TRBJ1-2; D might be TRBD1 (6 bases). The CDR3 contains 14 residues. Germline V gene data show CDR1 as LNHDA and CDR2 as SQIVND (reference sequence). Incomplete CDR3 DNA: TGTGCCAGTAGTATAAATTGGGGGCACAATGAC. Its protein product is CASSINWGHND. The complete CDR3 sequence is CASSINWGHNDYTF.

As concerns this clone: The CDR3 goes on 3 residues after the read ends, and that part is filled in from the germline J gene. The genes are TRBV20-1 and TRBJ2-1; D is possibly TRBD2 (6 bases). This CDR3 spans 15 amino acids. V gave up 3 bases and J gave up 2 bases, with 14 bases separating them. The V gene's germline CDR1 is DFQATT and CDR2 SNEGSKA (reference sequence). CDR3 sequence reads: CSASRGSGTYNEQFF. The part of the CDR3 DNA that was read is TGCAGTGCTAGTCGGGGGAGTGGTACCTACAATGAG.

The CDR3: CSVSGTGNQPQHF. The sequenced part of the CDR3 DNA is TGCAGCGTGAGCGGGACAGGCAATCAGCCC. The V call is TRBV29-1, the J call TRBJ1-5, with 7 bases lining up with TRBD1. The read ends 3 residues early relative to the CDR3; the germline J gene fills the gap. V was clipped by 6 bases and J by 2 bases; unmatched bases: 4. CDR3 length: 13 amino acids. Germline V gene lookup returns CDR1 SQVTM and CDR2 ANQGSEA.

Points on this clone: The CDR3 end falls 3 residues outside the read, so it is completed with the germline J gene. V usage is TRBV7-9 and J usage is TRBJ1-2, with D tentatively TRBD1 (5 bases). The germline CDR1 and CDR2 sequences are SEHNR and FQNEAQ (reference sequence). The CDR3 runs 13 residues. The DNA read from the CDR3 is TGTGCCAGCAGCTTGGGGACTCAGGGCGAC. This encodes CASSLGTQGD. The entire CDR3 protein reads CASSLGTQGDYTF.